A few counts support the clone carrying this TCR beta chain. Its antigen is undetermined. This specimen belongs to a study of T cell responses to AZD1222 COVID-19 vaccine. General study results and limits: Females outnumbered males among donors, who were mostly white British; clonal diversity was possibly underestimated. Within unmutated variant regions lay the reported targets of nearly half of spike-specific TCRs. Baseline serostatus was positive in only 5 to 7 AZD1222 recipients. The peak T cell response came first, and repertoires were sampled only after it.

Measured with immunoSEQ multiplex PCR; TCRdb has only the in-frame clones, and not every one. Of 80,000 to 90,000 clones in the sample, more than 75% were seen once. CDR3 length equals 14 residues. Per germline, CDR1 LNHNV and CDR2 YYDKDF (reference sequence). The V gene lost 0 bases and the J gene lost 5 bases, with 7 bases spanning the gap. Sequences were derived from peripheral blood, sampled on day 0 of AZD1222 vaccination. The chain carries TRBV15 and TRBJ2-2, with D unresolved. This clonotype originated in an adult in good health. The CDR3 protein is CATSRDMGTGELFF. The CDR3, as DNA: TGTGCCACCAGCAGAGACATGGGAACCGGGGAGCTGTTTTTT.